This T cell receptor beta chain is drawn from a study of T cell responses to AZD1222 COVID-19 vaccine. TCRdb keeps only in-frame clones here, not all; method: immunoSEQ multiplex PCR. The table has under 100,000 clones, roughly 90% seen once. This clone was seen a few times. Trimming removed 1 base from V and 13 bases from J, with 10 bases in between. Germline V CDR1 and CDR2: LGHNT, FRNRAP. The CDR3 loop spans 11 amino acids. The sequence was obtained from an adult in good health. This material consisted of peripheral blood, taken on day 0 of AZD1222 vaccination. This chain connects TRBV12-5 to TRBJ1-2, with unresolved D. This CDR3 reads CASGLGQVLTF. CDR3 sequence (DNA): TGTGCTAGTGGTTTGGGCCAGGTGCTCACCTTC.